A single sample gave rise to the 15 T cell receptor beta chains below, sequenced in a study of T-cell memory formation after mild COVID-19. TCRdb re-derived calls from the 5' RACE reads in MiXCR, one entry per CDR3 protein. The data contain more than 450,000 distinct CDR3 sequences, approximately 18% of them seen just once; the ten biggest clones take up around 12%. Sequences were obtained from PBMCs or a T cell subset sorted from them (not recorded which). The receptors were gathered from an adult woman who had mild COVID-19 (a few samples of this study predate the infection). Cell type and time point are not known.

This clonotype was detected a few times. In DNA, the CDR3 is TGCGCCAGCAGCTCGGATGGGGTGGGTTTCTCCTACGAGCAGTACTTC. This translates into CASSSDGVGFSYEQYF. The V call is TRBV5-1, the J call TRBJ2-7; D unresolved. Trimming stripped 3 bases from V and 0 bases from J, with 16 bases between. The CDR3 sequence is 16 residues long. Germline loops: CDR1 SGHRS, CDR2 YFSETQ.

In its sample, this clonotype was seen a few times. The chain combines TRBV7-9 with TRBJ2-2, with D hard to call. V lost 0 bases and J 6 bases, leaving 8 bases between the germline ends. CDR1 is SEHNR, CDR2 FQNEAQ, per germline (reference sequence). This CDR3 spans 14 amino acids. CDR3 loop: CASSLAYRPGELFF. The DNA of the CDR3 is TGTGCCAGCAGCTTAGCCTACAGACCCGGGGAGCTGTTTTTT.

This clonotype was picked up a small number of times. The rearrangement links TRBV12-5 to TRBJ1-5; D is perhaps TRBD1 (6 bases). Trimming cost V 3 bases and J 4 bases, with 13 bases left between them. The CDR3 extends over 15 amino acids. CDR1 and CDR2 (germline): LGHNT, FRNRAP. The CDR3 DNA reads TGTGCTAGTGGTTTTACCTGGCAGGGGAATCAGCCCCAGCATTTT. Translated, it gives CASGFTWQGNQPQHF.

The chain combines TRBV12-3 or TRBV12-4 with TRBJ2-1, with TRBD2 as a possible D gene (6 bases). The V and J ends lost 1 base and 9 bases respectively, with 13 bases between them. This CDR3 is 14 amino acids long. CDR3 bases: TGTGCCAGCAGTTTAGTATCGCGGGACGGTGAGCAGTTCTTC. Translation gives CASSLVSRDGEQFF.

The rearrangement joins TRBV11-2 to TRBJ2-3, with TRBD2 identical over 13 bases. Germline lookup yields CDR1 SGHAT and CDR2 FQNNGV. J lost 6 bases, V lost 6 bases, and 6 bases had no gene match. The CDR3 length is 15 residues. Here the CDR3 reads CASSTSGRAIDTQYF. CDR3 DNA: TGTGCCAGCAGTACTAGCGGGAGGGCGATCGATACGCAGTATTTT.

This clonotype was counted a few times. The V and J genes are TRBV25-1 and TRBJ2-1; 9 bases fit TRBD2. Germline V gene sequence: CDR1 MGHDK, CDR2 SYGVNS. This CDR3 is built from 17 residues. V was clipped by 1 base and J by 9 bases; unmatched bases: 13. DNA for the CDR3: TGTGCCAGCAGTGAATGGGTAGGGACTAGCAGGCCCGGTGAGCAGTTCTTC. Its protein product is CASSEWVGTSRPGEQFF.

V is TRBV20-1 and J is TRBJ2-1; 9 positions agree with TRBD2. With 5 bases clipped from V and 7 bases from J, the junction kept 9 bases outside the gene matches. The CDR3 length is 14 residues. CDR1 and CDR2 (germline): DFQATT, SNEGSKA (reference sequence). The CDR3, as DNA: TGCAGTGCTCCTAGCGGGATGGGGCCTAATGAGCAGTTCTTC. It yields the protein CSAPSGMGPNEQFF.

This clonotype showed up just a few times. This sequence joins TRBV10-3 and TRBJ2-7; D may be TRBD1 (5 bases). V lost 6 bases to trimming and J lost 3 bases, with 18 bases between them. CDR1 and CDR2 from the germline V gene are ENHRY and SYGVKD. The CDR3 length is 15 residues. CDR3 amino acids: CAISGDSLPIYEQYF. The DNA for the CDR3 is TGTGCCATCAGCGGCGACAGTCTGCCCATCTACGAGCAGTACTTC.

The rearrangement uses TRBV25-1 and TRBJ1-1; D is perhaps TRBD1 (5 bases). V was cut by 3 bases and J by 5 bases, with 10 bases left in between. Germline V gene lookup returns CDR1 MGHDK and CDR2 SYGVNS. CDR3 length: 13 amino acids. CDR3 coding DNA: TGTGCCAGCAGTGATGTGGGGGGTACTGAAGCTTTCTTT. It translates to CASSDVGGTEAFF.

The gene calls are TRBV11-2 and TRBJ2-5, with D unresolved. The CDR3 sequence is 13 residues long. Trimming left V 4 bases short and J 5 bases short, with 11 bases between. Germline CDR1 SGHAT, CDR2 FQNNGV. The DNA of the CDR3 is TGTGCCAGCAGCTCCGGGCCTACTGAGACCCAGTACTTC. It specifies CASSSGPTETQYF.

J is TRBJ2-2 and V is TRBV29-1; 8 nucleotides align to TRBD2. The CDR3 length is 13 residues. Trimming removed 4 bases from V and 4 bases from J; junction bases left unmatched: 2. Germline V gives CDR1 SQVTM, CDR2 ANQGSEA. In DNA form, the CDR3 reads TGCAGCGTTGTTAGCGGGACCACCGGGGAGCTGTTTTTT. Translated: CSVVSGTTGELFF.

The rearrangement joins TRBV7-3 to TRBJ2-7, with 8 bases aligning to TRBD1. CDR1 and CDR2 (germline): SGHTA, FQGTGA. This CDR3 comprises 14 residues. The J segment lost 6 bases and the V segment lost 7 bases, leaving 11 bases of the junction unmatched. CDR3 DNA: TGTGCCAGCACCCTAGGCCCCGGACAGGGCGAGCAGTACTTC. Residues: CASTLGPGQGEQYF.

The chain combines TRBV9 with TRBJ2-5; 10 positions agree with TRBD2. The CDR3 loop spans 16 amino acids. Germline CDR1 and CDR2: SGDLS and YYNGEE. With 3 bases clipped from V and 4 bases from J, the junction kept 9 bases outside the gene matches. The CDR3 nucleotides read TGTGCCAGCAGCGCGCTAGCGGGAGTCCAGCTAGAGACCCAGTACTTC. Amino acids: CASSALAGVQLETQYF.

This chain's CDR3 is CSVEGSSGGEQFF. The CDR3 coding sequence is TGCAGCGTTGAGGGGAGTAGTGGGGGGGAGCAGTTCTTC. The rearrangement joins TRBV29-1 to TRBJ2-1; a possible D gene is TRBD2 (6 bases). In germline, CDR1 is SQVTM, CDR2 ANQGSEA. CDR3 size: 13 residues. Trimming took off 3 bases at V and 10 bases at J, with 16 bases between the two ends.

The genes are TRBV6-5 and TRBJ2-7; D unresolved. The germline V and J ends were trimmed by 7 bases and 3 bases, with 7 bases remaining between them. Germline V CDR1 and CDR2: MNHEY, SVGAGI. The CDR3 runs 11 residues. The CDR3 sequence: CASKDGYEQYF. As DNA, the CDR3 is TGTGCCAGCAAAGACGGCTACGAGCAGTACTTC.